This TCR beta chain was identified during a study of human T cells and chemical hapten exposure. The time point denotes: patch test 2, 6 weeks after DPC sensitization. Treatment reported: therapeutic diphenylcyclopropenone sensitization with weekly scalp DPC. In this sample, this clonotype turned up many times. The CDR3 covers 9 residues. The V end lost 6 bases, the J end lost 6 bases, and 5 bases lay between the germline ends. Germline V gene sequence: CDR1 DFQATT, CDR2 SNEGSKA (reference sequence). TCRdb re-analysed the RACE reads in MiXCR, keeping a single row per CDR3 protein. The profile shows more than 75,000 distinct CDR3 sequences, roughly a tenth of them singletons.

This sample comprised whole blood, obtained in connection with sensitization to the hapten diphenylcyclopropenone (DPC). The gene calls are TRBV20-1 and TRBJ1-2; D remains unclear. The sequence derives from a woman aged 30 to 39 with alopecia areata. Some clones in this sample may be carry-over from other donors' samples. Written as DNA, the CDR3 is TGCAGTGCGGCAGATGGCTACACCTTC. Its translation is CSAADGYTF.